The sequence of this T cell receptor (beta chain) was determined in a study of blood T cell repertoires in COVID-19. Overall study: Sources were T cells, B-cell-depleted T cells, or PBMCs; the material itself was cDNA or gDNA.

From germline, CDR1 is MNHEY and CDR2 SVGAGI. Trimming took 4 bases from V and 4 from J, leaving 17 bases between them. This CDR3 is 15 amino acids long. Measured with immunoSEQ multiplex PCR; TCRdb has only the in-frame clones, and not every one. The data hold under 60,000 clones, with less than 95% observed a single time. The sample was peripheral blood. This sequence originates from a human donor in a cohort sampled during active COVID-19. The genes are TRBV6-5 and TRBJ2-7, with D possibly being TRBD1 (6 bases). The CDR3 spells CASSLQGLARYEQYF. DNA for the CDR3: TGTGCCAGCAGTTTACAGGGCCTCGCGAGGTACGAGCAGTACTTC.